This T cell receptor (beta chain) comes out of a study of breast tumors, draining lymph nodes, adjacent tissues. Axillary draining lymph nodes of breast cancer patients supplied the node samples. Ten or more counts support this clonotype. TCRdb ran MiXCR on the multiplex PCR reads and lists one entry per CDR3 protein. The repertoire holds around 140,000 distinct CDR3 sequences, with about 31% as singletons. The source is a female donor with breast cancer. Some clones in this sample may be carry-over from other donors' samples. The sample taken for sequencing was axillary lymph node tissue.

The CDR3 reads CAVTTQGQAAGYTF. For the CDR3, the DNA is TGTGCCGTCACGACCCAGGGACAGGCGGCTGGCTACACCTTC. The chain employs TRBV19 and TRBJ1-2, with 8 bases matching TRBD1. The V and J ends lost 11 bases and 7 bases, in that order; junction bases with no gene match: 15. This CDR3 is built from 14 residues. Germline CDR1 reads LNHDA; CDR2 reads SQIVND (reference sequence).